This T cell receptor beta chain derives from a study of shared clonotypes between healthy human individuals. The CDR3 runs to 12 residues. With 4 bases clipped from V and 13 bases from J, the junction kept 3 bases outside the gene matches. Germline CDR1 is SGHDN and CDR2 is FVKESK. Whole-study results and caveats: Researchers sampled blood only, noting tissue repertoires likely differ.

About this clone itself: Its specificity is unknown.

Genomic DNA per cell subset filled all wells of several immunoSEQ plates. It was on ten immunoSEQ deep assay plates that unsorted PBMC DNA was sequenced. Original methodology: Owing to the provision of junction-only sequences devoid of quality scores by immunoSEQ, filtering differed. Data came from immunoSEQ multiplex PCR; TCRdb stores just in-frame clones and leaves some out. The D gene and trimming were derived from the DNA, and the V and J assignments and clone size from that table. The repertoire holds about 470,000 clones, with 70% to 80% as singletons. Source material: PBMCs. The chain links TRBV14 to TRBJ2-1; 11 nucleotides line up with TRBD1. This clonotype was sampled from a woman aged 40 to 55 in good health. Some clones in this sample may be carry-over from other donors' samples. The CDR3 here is CASSPDRGLQFF. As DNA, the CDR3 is TGTGCCAGCAGCCCGGACAGGGGGCTACAGTTCTTC.